Following are 24 T cell receptor beta chains from one sample sequenced in a study of breast tumors, draining lymph nodes, adjacent tissues. The lymph nodes were axillary draining lymph nodes from breast cancer patients. TCRdb called the multiplex PCR reads again in MiXCR, with one record for every CDR3 protein. The sample lists roughly 100,000 distinct CDR3 sequences, about 29% occurring once. The sequenced sample consisted of axillary lymph node tissue. Receptors were obtained from a female donor with breast cancer. Some clones in this sample may be carry-over from other donors' samples.

The sample holds many counts of this clonotype. The rearrangement links TRBV7-3 to TRBJ2-5; the D is unclear. The CDR3 loop spans 13 amino acids. V was trimmed by 3 bases and J by 4 bases, leaving 9 bases between them. The germline V gene has CDR1 SGHTA and CDR2 FQGTGA. Written as DNA, the CDR3 is TGTGCCAGCAGCTTGGGCCCCGGAGAGACCCAGTACTTC. Translated, it gives CASSLGPGETQYF.

At least ten counts were recorded for this clonotype. This chain links TRBV24-1 with TRBJ1-2, with TRBD1 identical over 7 bases. Germline V lookup: CDR1 KGHDR, CDR2 SFDVKD. Trimming cost V 7 bases and J 0 bases; bases outside gene matches: 1. This CDR3 has 13 amino acids. The CDR3 loop reads CATSRGANYGYTF. In nucleotides, the CDR3 is TGTGCCACCAGCAGGGGGGCTAACTATGGCTACACCTTC.

V gene TRBV5-4 combines with J gene TRBJ2-5; the D gene is possibly TRBD2 (7 bases). The germline V gene has CDR1 SGHNT and CDR2 YYREEE (reference sequence). V lost 0 bases and J lost 4, with 16 bases in between. This CDR3 has 16 residues. CDR3 coding DNA: TGTGCCAGCAGCTTGGAGGGGGGGGGCAGGGGAGAGACCCAGTACTTC. Its protein product is CASSLEGGGRGETQYF. The complete variable domain, with remaining parts taken from reference TRBV5-4 and TRBJ2-5, reads ETGVTQSPTHLIKTRGQQVTLRCSSQSGHNTVSWYQQALGQGPQFIFQYYREEENGRGNFPPRFSGLQFPNYSSELNVNALELDDSALYLCASSLEGGGRGETQYFGPGTRLLVL.

This clonotype was counted ten times or more. V usage is TRBV3-1 and J usage is TRBJ2-3; no reliable D call. The CDR3 has 14 residues. The V gene's germline CDR1 is LGHDT and CDR2 YNNKEL (reference sequence). The germline V and J ends were trimmed by 0 bases and 4 bases, with 8 bases remaining between them. The CDR3 DNA reads as TGTGCCAGCAGCCAAGATCTTCGGTCAGATACGCAGTATTTT. Its translation is CASSQDLRSDTQYF.

This clonotype was observed many times. The rearrangement uses TRBV4-1 and TRBJ2-3; no clear D. The germline V gene encodes CDR1 MGHRA and CDR2 YSYEKL. This CDR3 has 13 residues. Trimming took off 3 bases at V and 2 bases at J, with 6 bases between the two ends. CDR3 amino acids: CASSHVSTDTQYF. Here the CDR3 DNA reads TGCGCCAGCAGCCATGTATCCACAGATACGCAGTATTTT.

The V call is TRBV9, the J call TRBJ2-3; TRBD2 matches at 11 bases. CDR1 and CDR2 (germline): SGDLS, YYNGEE. V was pared by 4 bases and J by 3 bases, with 10 bases of the junction left unmatched. There are 17 residues in the CDR3. In nucleotides, the CDR3 is TGTGCCAGCAGCCCCGGTGGTAGCGGGGGGGCAACAGATACGCAGTATTTT. Translation gives CASSPGGSGGATDTQYF.

As for this clonotype: A much bigger clone sits one base away, suggesting this may be a read error. V and J are TRBV6-2 or TRBV6-3 and TRBJ1-2, with 9 nucleotides matching TRBD1. The CDR3 has 17 residues. The germline CDR1 and CDR2 sequences are MNHEY and SVGEGT. The V segment lost 5 bases and the J segment 0 bases; nucleotides outside the gene matches: 10. The CDR3 here is CASSPRDRAKPNYGYTF. CDR3 nucleotides: TGTGCCAGCAGTCCCCGGGACAGGGCGAAGCCTAACTATGGCTACACCTTC.

This clonotype showed up many times. The chain carries TRBV5-1 and TRBJ1-2; D call uncertain. CDR1 is SGHRS, CDR2 YFSETQ, per germline. The CDR3 is made up of 12 amino acids. The V end was cut by 1 base, the J end by 8 bases, with 9 bases between. The CDR3 region has the DNA TGCGCCAGCAGCTTGCCCCTCGGGGGCTACACCTTC. This gives the protein CASSLPLGGYTF.

This clonotype was detected only a few times. The V call is TRBV5-1, the J call TRBJ2-6; TRBD1 aligns across 9 bases. CDR3 length: 18 residues. V lost 1 base, J lost 1 base, and 6 bases stayed unmatched. The germline CDR1 and CDR2 sequences are SGHRS and YFSETQ. CDR3 region: CASSLRTGAQSGANVLTF. In DNA form, the CDR3 reads TGCGCCAGCAGCTTGAGGACAGGGGCTCAATCTGGGGCCAACGTCCTGACTTTC.

At least ten counts were recorded for this clonotype. The chain joins TRBV10-3 to TRBJ2-3; 7 bases line up with TRBD2. Germline V gene lookup returns CDR1 ENHRY and CDR2 SYGVKD. V lost 5 bases, J lost 1 base, and 0 bases stayed unmatched. The CDR3 is made up of 13 amino acids. DNA for the CDR3: TGTGCCATCAGTAGCGGGGGCACAGATACGCAGTATTTT. Encoded protein: CAISSGGTDTQYF.

As concerns this clonotype: A read error is likely, as this CDR3 ends without the conserved phenylalanine or tryptophan. CDR3 sequence (DNA): TGCGCCAGCAGCTTGGCCAAATCATGGACAGGGCTAGGTTCCCAGGAGACCCAGTACTAC. Amino acids: CASSLAKSWTGLGSQETQYY. The chain has TRBV7-3 and TRBJ2-5; TRBD1 agrees at 8 bases. Germline values: CDR1 SGHTA, CDR2 FQGTGA. The length of the CDR3 is 20 residues.

This clonotype was detected ten times or more. This rearrangement joins TRBV11-3 to TRBJ2-1; D is perhaps TRBD1 or TRBD2 (6 bases each). There are 14 residues in the CDR3. The V gene lost 5 bases and the J gene lost 6 bases, with 14 bases spanning the gap. CDR1 SGHNT and CDR2 YENEEA come from the germline V gene. CDR3 coding DNA: TGTGCCAGCAGCACGGGGGCCGAATCCAATGAGCAGTTCTTC. As protein: CASSTGAESNEQFF.

The table lists this clonotype with many counts. The rearrangement uses TRBV5-1 and TRBJ2-5, with D hard to call. CDR1 is SGHRS, CDR2 YFSETQ, per germline. The CDR3 is made up of 14 amino acids. Trimming pared 0 bases from V and 5 bases from J, leaving 11 bases between. CDR3 region: CASSLAPQGETQYF. In DNA, the CDR3 is TGCGCCAGCAGCTTGGCCCCCCAAGGGGAGACCCAGTACTTC.

J is TRBJ1-5 and V is TRBV18, with a tentative D call TRBD1 (6 bases). CDR3 length: 14 residues. Germline-derived CDR1 and CDR2 are KGHSH and LQKENI. The V end was cut by 4 bases, the J end by 14 bases, with 21 bases between. CDR3 loop: CASSLAAGEGYEHF. The CDR3 nucleotides read TGTGCCAGCTCACTAGCCGCAGGGGAAGGCTACGAGCATTTT. Drawing the rest from reference TRBV18 and TRBJ1-5, the complete variable domain is NAGVMQNPRHLVRRRGQEARLRCSPMKGHSHVYWYRQLPEEGLKFMVYLQKENIIDESGMPKERFSAEFPKEGPSILRIQQVVRGDSAAYFCASSLAAGEGYEHFGDGTRLSIL.

This clonotype was observed many times. The chain couples TRBV7-6 to TRBJ2-7, with TRBD2 matching 7 bases. J lost 5 bases, V lost 5 bases, and 9 bases had no gene match. This CDR3 is built from 14 residues. Looked up from germline, CDR1 is SGHVS and CDR2 is FNYEAQ. In nucleotides, the CDR3 is TGTGCCAGCAGCCCTCGGACGGGGGGTCACGAGCAGTACTTC. Protein product: CASSPRTGGHEQYF.

There are many counts of this clonotype. A read error is possible here, since a much larger clone lies one base away. The chain has TRBV20-1 and TRBJ2-7; TRBD2 aligns across 7 bases. Germline V gene sequence: CDR1 DFQATT, CDR2 SNEGSKA (reference sequence). The CDR3 runs 14 residues. In nucleotides, the CDR3 is TGCAGTGCTCTTAACCGGGACTACTCCTCCGAGCAGTACTTC. It yields the protein CSALNRDYSSEQYF.

V usage is TRBV5-1 and J usage is TRBJ2-2, with D possibly called TRBD1 or TRBD2 (7 bases each). Trimming stripped 2 bases from V and 5 bases from J, with 13 bases between. From germline, CDR1 is SGHRS and CDR2 YFSETQ. This CDR3 region has 15 residues. The CDR3: CASSLDREGTGELFF. CDR3 coding DNA: TGCGCCAGCAGCTTAGACAGGGAGGGGACCGGGGAGCTGTTTTTT.

At least ten counts were recorded for this clonotype. At one of its ends the junction is not consistent with the germline gene, which may arise from a read error. V gene TRBV7-3 combines with J gene TRBJ2-5; 7 bases align to TRBD2. The CDR3 length is 15 residues. The germline V gene encodes CDR1 SGHTA and CDR2 FQGTGA. The CDR3 coding sequence is TGTGCCAGCAGCTTAATGGGGGGGTGGCAAGAGACCCAGCACTTC. Translating it yields CASSLMGGWQETQHF. Drawing the rest from reference TRBV7-3 and TRBJ2-5, the complete variable domain is GAGVSQTPSNKVTEKGKYVELRCDPISGHTALYWYRQSLGQGPEFLIYFQGTGAADDSGLPNDRFFAVRPEGSVSTLKIQRTERGDSAVYLCASSLMGGWQETQHFGPGTRLLVL.

In its sample, this clonotype was seen many times. This chain joins TRBV2 and TRBJ2-2; D gene ambiguous. Trimming shortened V by 2 bases and J by 6 bases, and 10 bases separated the two germline ends. The CDR3 totals 14 residues. CDR1 is SNHLY and CDR2 is FYNNEI in the germline V gene. The CDR3 DNA is TGTGCCAGCAGTGAAAGCCAAGTCCCCGGGGAGCTGTTTTTT. This gives the protein CASSESQVPGELFF.

The V call is TRBV7-3, the J call TRBJ1-1; D ambiguous. This CDR3 is 12 amino acids long. Trimming left V 5 bases short and J 1 base short, with 5 bases between. Germline assignment: CDR1 SGHTA and CDR2 FQGTGA. CDR3 sequence reads: CASSPSNTEAFF. CDR3 DNA: TGTGCCAGCAGCCCCTCGAACACTGAAGCTTTCTTT.

In the case of this clonotype: At one end the junction does not follow the germline gene, possibly because of a read error. V usage is TRBV20-1 and J usage is TRBJ2-1; 9 bases line up with TRBD2. CDR1 and CDR2 (germline): DFQATT, SNEGSKA (reference sequence). This CDR3 has 15 amino acids. CDR3 in amino acids: CSARGFSGSLNEQFF. DNA for the CDR3: TGTAGTGCTAGAGGTTTTAGCGGGAGCTTAAATGAGCAGTTCTTC.

This clonotype was picked up many times. V and J are TRBV5-1 and TRBJ2-5; perhaps TRBD2 as D (7 bases). Trimming took off 7 bases at V and 4 bases at J, with 17 bases between the two ends. The CDR3 spans 14 residues. Germline V gives CDR1 SGHRS, CDR2 YFSETQ. DNA of the CDR3: TGCGCCAGCGGGGGGGGCATGGATGCAGAGACCCAGTACTTC. Encoded protein: CASGGGMDAETQYF.

The chain combines TRBV20-1 with TRBJ2-1; D perhaps matches TRBD2 (7 bases). The CDR3 sequence is 14 residues long. V was shortened by 1 base and J by 4 bases, with 11 bases between the two germline ends. The V gene's germline CDR1 is DFQATT and CDR2 SNEGSKA (reference sequence). Written as DNA, the CDR3 is TGCAGTGCTAGAGTCGGGGGGCCGTACAATGAGCAGTTCTTC. Protein product: CSARVGGPYNEQFF.

This clonotype has ten or more counts. The rearrangement links TRBV5-1 to TRBJ2-1; 9 bases fit TRBD2. This CDR3 has 17 amino acids. Losses at the gene ends were 0 bases for V and 8 bases for J; bases not matched to a gene: 12. Germline-derived CDR1 and CDR2 are SGHRS and YFSETQ. Here the CDR3 reads CASSLVRAGGPGDEQFF. DNA for the CDR3: TGCGCCAGCAGCTTGGTTCGAGCGGGAGGCCCCGGGGATGAGCAGTTCTTC.